This T cell receptor (beta chain) originates from a study of PD-L1 blockade in urothelial cancer. Overall study context: Male sex and bladder-origin urothelial cancer characterized about 90% of the 29 patients. Median T cell yield from blood was roughly 140,000.

Generated by immunoSEQ multiplex PCR, the TCRdb table keeps only in-frame clones and is missing some. Here the sample spans about 74,000 clones, 84% being singletons. This sample comprised PBMCs, obtained around atezolizumab (anti-PD-L1) treatment. The TCR was taken from a man in his sixties or seventies with urothelial cancer.

The CDR3 sequence: CASRRTGIMGNTIYF. Written as DNA, the CDR3 is TGTGCCAGCCGCCGGACAGGGATCATGGGAAACACCATATATTTT. J is TRBJ1-3 and V is TRBV6-5; 8 bases map to TRBD1. CDR3 length equals 15 residues. V lost 8 bases, J lost 4 bases, and 10 bases stayed unmatched. Germline V gene lookup returns CDR1 MNHEY and CDR2 SVGAGI.